This T cell receptor beta chain was found in a study of blood T cell repertoires in COVID-19. In the authors' workflow: Estimation of nucleated cell counts relied on the amplification of reference gene primers. Some clones are missing from TCRdb's copy, which holds only in-frame ones; the method was immunoSEQ multiplex PCR. V, J and clone size reflect that table, while D and trimming were determined from the DNA. The top ten hold 2% to 2.5% of the sample, which has 250,000 to 300,000 clones, 85% to 90% seen once. Sequencing input: PBMCs or T cells enriched from blood (not recorded which). The clonotype comes from a woman in her fifties or sixties in a cohort exposed to, infected with or recovered from COVID-19 (not recorded which).

The CDR3 nucleotides are TGTGCCAGTAGTATAGAATTTAACAGGGGTGCTTTCTTT. Translating it yields CASSIEFNRGAFF. The V gene is TRBV19, the J gene TRBJ1-1; 7 bases match TRBD1. The V gene's germline CDR1 is LNHDA and CDR2 SQIVND (reference sequence). The CDR3 has 13 residues. V was pared by 0 bases and J by 11 bases, with 6 bases of the junction left unmatched.